The present T cell receptor beta chain was sequenced within a study of T cell clonotyping in hematopoietic cell transplantation. General study findings and limits: Higher Inverse Simpson Index values in graft donor and pretransplant recipient predicted broader posttransplant TCR diversity. At the given depth, recipient repertoires were over 97% de novo clonotypes. Pathologically expanded recipient clonotypes increased progressively from day 30 to day 180 as diversity fell.

TCRdb's table, derived via immunoSEQ multiplex PCR, lists solely in-frame clones and lacks some. There are roughly 15,000 clones in the sample; under 90% occur only once, and around 2.5% lies in the top ten. Concerning this clone: No antigen is known for it.

The TCR sequence derives from a man in his fifties in good health. Some clones in this sample may be carry-over from other donors' samples. The sequencing sample was made of peripheral blood mononuclear cells.

In nucleotides, the CDR3 is TGTGCCAGCAGTGAATACGGCGGCACCTCTGGAAACACCATATATTTT. Translated: CASSEYGGTSGNTIYF. This chain uses TRBV25-1 with TRBJ1-3; D is uncertain. The germline V gene encodes CDR1 MGHDK and CDR2 SYGVNS. Trimming removed 0 bases at V and 0 bases at J, with 9 bases between. This CDR3 is built from 16 residues.